This is a list of T cell receptor beta chains from one sample in a study of blood T cell repertoires in COVID-19. This table comes from immunoSEQ multiplex PCR, and its TCRdb copy is limited to in-frame clones, with some not included. The sample has 75,000 to 90,000 clones, 90% to 95% seen once. Sequenced input: peripheral blood. The origin of the receptors is a woman in her fifties or sixties in a cohort sampled during active COVID-19. The conserved cysteine and the conserved F or W are not part of the CDR3 here. A D gene is named only where the DNA matches it firmly.

len,d_gene,v_gene,j_gene,CDR3aa
16,-,TRBV21-1,TRBJ2-3,ASSKVQTSGAVRDTQY
10,-,TRBV28,TRBJ1-1,ASSLRGRGAF
15,TRBD1,TRBV5-7,TRBJ1-5,ASSAGQGFDSNQPQH
14,TRBD1,TRBV11-2,TRBJ2-5,ASSLGLTGGQETQY
13,-,TRBV5-4,TRBJ1-2,ASSGGGARNYGYT
13,-,TRBV6-5,TRBJ1-1,ASHREGPAFAEAF
14,TRBD2,TRBV5-6,TRBJ2-1,ASSRLAGENDNEQF
13,-,TRBV9,TRBJ2-5,ASSVAGMGGETQY
16,-,TRBV23-1,TRBJ2-7,AILKGARLNVSPYEQY
16,TRBD1,TRBV4-1,TRBJ1-1,ASSLRGTGGKLNTEAF
11,-,TRBV5-1,TRBJ1-5,ASSLELNQPQH
12,-,TRBV6-1,TRBJ2-1,ASSEVGGHNEQF
11,-,TRBV2,TRBJ2-2,ASRKDRTGELF
10,-,TRBV29-1,TRBJ2-1,SDVRGINEQF
13,-,TRBV11-2,TRBJ2-7,ASSWEVTPSYEQY
11,-,TRBV2,TRBJ1-6,ASSEQYNSPLH
13,-,TRBV9,TRBJ2-7,ASSVAGTYSYEQY
12,TRBD1,TRBV2,TRBJ1-5,ASQGAYSNQPQH
13,TRBD1,TRBV9,TRBJ2-1,ASSAGTGPYNEQF
14,-,TRBV4-1,TRBJ2-2,ASSHGRGAGTGELF
12,TRBD1,TRBV7-9,TRBJ2-1,ASSFQDRVNEQF
12,-,TRBV28,TRBJ2-5,ASSLDRQQETQY
12,TRBD2,TRBV12-5,TRBJ2-5,ASGRSGGGETQY
13,-,TRBV5-6,TRBJ1-1,ASSLAGRAWAEAF
10,-,TRBV7-8,TRBJ2-7,ASSPPKDEQY
12,-,TRBV11-3,TRBJ2-4,ASSRGPGKNIQY
13,TRBD1,TRBV2,TRBJ1-6,ASSESQGGISPLH
10,TRBD2,TRBV3-1/TRBV3-2,TRBJ2-1,ASSALAEEQF
15,TRBD2,TRBV5-4,TRBJ2-3,ASGRGMTSGLTDTQY
12,TRBD1,TRBV10-1,TRBJ2-2,ASSSGGDTGELF
12,TRBD1,TRBV7-8,TRBJ1-5,ASSLSTGVQPQH
15,TRBD1,TRBV10-3,TRBJ1-2,AISESPSGTGTYGYT
9,-,TRBV20-1,TRBJ2-7,SASRSYEQY
11,-,TRBV11-2,TRBJ1-5,ASSLDRAQPQH
14,TRBD1,TRBV5-1,TRBJ1-4,ASNTLPGQSNEKLF
11,-,TRBV28,TRBJ1-2,ASSQLRGSGYT
12,-,TRBV27,TRBJ1-6,ASSLSRQNSPLH
11,-,TRBV7-8,TRBJ1-2,ASSLYRNYGYT
16,TRBD2,TRBV5-4,TRBJ2-6,ATIVDGGSRSGANVLT
12,TRBD1,TRBV18,TRBJ2-3,ASLGQVDTDTQY
16,-,TRBV3-1/TRBV3-2,TRBJ1-4,ASSQDGISLSAGEKLF
13,TRBD1,TRBV18,TRBJ2-2,ASSRGTANTGELF
13,-,TRBV28,TRBJ1-5,ASSLLGRGDQPQH
12,-,TRBV30,TRBJ2-1,AWSRTAGGNEQF
14,-,TRBV7-6,TRBJ2-1,ASSLGGDSRANRQF
13,-,TRBV18,TRBJ1-5,ASSPNGIMDQPQH